This T cell receptor (beta chain) is from a study of shared clonotypes between healthy human individuals. Findings and limits, study-wide: Apart from blood, nothing was sampled; tissue repertoires likely differ.

Donation came from healthy HIV-negative adults that had no recent acute infections or vaccinations. Deep-level running was used for the assay. Sequencing was performed with immunoSEQ multiplex PCR; in TCRdb, only in-frame clones are kept and a portion is missing. This sample has about 490,000 clones, with 76% found just once. As for this clone: Its target is not known. It may be a read error: a sequence one base away is much more abundant.

V was clipped by 6 bases and J by 9 bases, with 8 bases between them. The CDR3 totals 11 residues. Germline V lookup: CDR1 SNHLY, CDR2 FYNNEI. The rearrangement links TRBV2 to TRBJ2-2; the D gene could be TRBD1 or TRBD2 (5 bases each). Sequencing used PBMCs. The receptor's source is a middle-aged woman in good health. Some clones in this sample may be carry-over from other donors' samples. The CDR3 coding sequence is TGTGCCAGCAGAGGGACCAGGGAGCTGTTTTTT. This codes for CASRGTRELFF.